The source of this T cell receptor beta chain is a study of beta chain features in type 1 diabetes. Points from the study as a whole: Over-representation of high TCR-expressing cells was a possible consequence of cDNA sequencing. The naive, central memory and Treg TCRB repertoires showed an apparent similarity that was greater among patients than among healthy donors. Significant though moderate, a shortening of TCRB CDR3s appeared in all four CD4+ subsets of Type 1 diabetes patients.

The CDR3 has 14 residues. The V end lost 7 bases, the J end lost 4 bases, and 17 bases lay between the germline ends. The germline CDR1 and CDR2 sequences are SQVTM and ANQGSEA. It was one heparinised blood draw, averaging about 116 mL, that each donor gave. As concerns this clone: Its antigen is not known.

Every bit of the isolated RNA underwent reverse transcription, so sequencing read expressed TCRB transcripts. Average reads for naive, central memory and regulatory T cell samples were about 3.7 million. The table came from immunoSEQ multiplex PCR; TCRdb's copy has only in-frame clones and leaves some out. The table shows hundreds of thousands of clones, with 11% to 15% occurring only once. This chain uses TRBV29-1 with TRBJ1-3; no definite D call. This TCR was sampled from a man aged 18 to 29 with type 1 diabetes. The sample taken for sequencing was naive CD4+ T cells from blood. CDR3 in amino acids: CSARRSGLGNTIYF. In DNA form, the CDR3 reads TGCAGCGCTAGAAGGTCCGGACTAGGAAACACCATATATTTT.